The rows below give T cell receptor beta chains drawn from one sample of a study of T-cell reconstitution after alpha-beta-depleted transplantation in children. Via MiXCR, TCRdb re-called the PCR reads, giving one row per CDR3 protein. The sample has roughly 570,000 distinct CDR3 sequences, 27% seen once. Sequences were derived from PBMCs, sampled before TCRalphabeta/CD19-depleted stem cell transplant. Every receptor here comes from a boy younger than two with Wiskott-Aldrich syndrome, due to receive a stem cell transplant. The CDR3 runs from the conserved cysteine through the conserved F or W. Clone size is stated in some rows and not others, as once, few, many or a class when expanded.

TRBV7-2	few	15	CASSVSSRGNNEQFF
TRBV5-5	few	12	CASSWAYNEQFF
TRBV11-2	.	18	CASSRTRDRGELGDGYTF
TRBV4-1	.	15	CASSQDKGPYNEQFF
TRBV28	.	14	CASREDRGGLEAFF
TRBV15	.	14	CATSRDRGAEEQFF
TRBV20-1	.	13	CSAAAPSVDGYTF
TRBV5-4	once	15	CASSLEQGGIYGYTF
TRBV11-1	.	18	CASSAGTSGKGPRETQYF
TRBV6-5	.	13	CASSDSFLREQYF
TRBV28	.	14	CASSLGVRDEKLFF
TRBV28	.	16	CASSMRTGLSSDTQYF
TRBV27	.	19	CASSLSGATGLSGANVLTF
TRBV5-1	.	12	CASSWDNSPLHF
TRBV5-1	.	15	CASSLDTGQLYEQYF
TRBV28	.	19	CASSLRLITGAPLSYEQYF
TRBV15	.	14	CATKFNPGAPEAFF
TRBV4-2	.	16	CASSSPEGGTLYEQYF
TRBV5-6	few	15	CASSLVYGRNTEAFF
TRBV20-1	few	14	CSARVPGTKETQYF
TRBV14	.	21	CASSQDFAGTSGRKGANEQFF
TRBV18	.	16	CASSQLTPGVNTEAFF
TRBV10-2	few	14	CASRRQTGGETQYF
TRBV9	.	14	CASNRQGEDYEQYF
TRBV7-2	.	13	CASSLKRAETQYF
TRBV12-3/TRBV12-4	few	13	CASSSGMRHEQFF
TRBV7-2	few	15	CASSFRGSRGGEQFF
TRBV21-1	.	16	CASSKGLAGGGDTQYF
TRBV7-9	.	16	CASSSPDGRWSGELFF
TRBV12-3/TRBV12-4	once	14	CASRSGLGYNEQFF
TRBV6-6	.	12	CASSYREAQAFF
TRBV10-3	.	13	CAISQGFGEPQHF
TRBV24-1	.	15	CATSATTRLNQPQHF
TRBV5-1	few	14	CASSPDLSNTEAFF
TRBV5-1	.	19	CASSLDGVWRGEGNQPQHF
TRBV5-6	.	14	CASSISGRLHEQYF
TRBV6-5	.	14	CASSYTAATGELFF
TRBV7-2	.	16	CASSYPPRGHLQPQHF
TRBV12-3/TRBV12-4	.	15	CASSSGAIPSYEQYF
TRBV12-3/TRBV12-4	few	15	CASGRTGIFADTQYF
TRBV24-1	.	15	CATSDASGAGDEQFF
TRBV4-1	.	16	CASSQVQARDTGELFF
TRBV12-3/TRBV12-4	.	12	CASSTFFQPQHF
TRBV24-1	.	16	CATSDGTGDLPDTQYF
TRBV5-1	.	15	CASSVSIGRYNEQFF